This is a list of T cell receptor beta chains from one sample in a study of blood T cell repertoires in COVID-19. Sequenced by immunoSEQ multiplex PCR; TCRdb stores in-frame clones only, minus some. The top ten hold about 12% of the sample, which has roughly 130,000 clones, approximately 84% seen once. The sample was peripheral blood. The receptors here all came from a woman aged 25 to 39 who had recovered from COVID-19. Both conserved end residues are part of each CDR3. The order of the fields is V gene, J gene, CDR3 protein.

TRBV10-3,TRBJ2-7,CAISEPTGPYEQYF
TRBV27,TRBJ2-7,CASKAGRYSYEQYF
TRBV14,TRBJ2-2,CASSLVGGSNGELFF
TRBV19,TRBJ2-5,CASRHKARGQETQYF
TRBV7-9,TRBJ2-4,CASSLPPGVDLAKNIQYF
TRBV5-4,TRBJ1-3,CASSASPGTGGEQPGNTIYF
TRBV9,TRBJ2-7,CASSPVTGPYYEQYF
TRBV7-9,TRBJ2-7,CASSTGTGGEQYF
TRBV19,TRBJ2-1,CASSITGDRPYNEQFF
TRBV18,TRBJ2-1,CASSIDRGTYNEQFF
TRBV11-2,TRBJ1-1,CASSHSTGENTEAFF
TRBV5-1,TRBJ1-1,CASSLRQGWTEAFF
TRBV3-1/TRBV3-2,TRBJ1-1,CASSLTGGGTEAFF
TRBV6-5,TRBJ1-4,CASSPLTGNYEKLFF
TRBV23-1,TRBJ2-7,CASSLTGLAEVYEQYF
TRBV5-8,TRBJ1-2,CASSPGQAVYGYTF
TRBV7-8,TRBJ1-3,CASSDRDRSLSNTIYF
TRBV3-1/TRBV3-2,TRBJ2-1,CASSQILSSYNEQFF
TRBV7-3,TRBJ2-5,CASSLSVAGGETQYF
TRBV11-3,TRBJ2-1,CASSPHVWSSYNEQFF
TRBV19,TRBJ2-1,CASMGRGVPYNEQFF
TRBV5-4,TRBJ1-6,CASSSATGGNSPLHF
TRBV18,TRBJ2-7,CASSRESGTTYEQYF
TRBV19,TRBJ2-3,CASKAGFRDTQYF
TRBV6-5,TRBJ1-2,CASRGTAHFYGYTF
TRBV25-1,TRBJ2-7,CASSDSGTSGYEQYF
TRBV6-5,TRBJ2-5,CASSYGTGQETQYF
TRBV6-5,TRBJ2-3,CASCARGGADTQYF
TRBV19,TRBJ2-1,CASSLAPGLAGVEQFF
TRBV9,TRBJ1-2,CASSSGQGRDDYGYTF
TRBV7-9,TRBJ1-4,CASSLKGARNEKLFF